The source of this TCR beta chain is a study of OX40 agonist ivuxolimab in advanced cancers. Across the study: Participants averaged about 60 years of age (range roughly 23 to 80) and were under 90% male. Regarding the study as a whole: Undetermined was the antigen specificity of the expanded peripheral T cells.

Patients with a history of autoimmune disease or on systemic immunosuppression were excluded. The germline CDR1 and CDR2 sequences are GTSNPN and SVGIG (reference sequence). V was trimmed by 1 base and J by 7 bases, leaving 11 bases between them. This CDR3 is built from 13 residues. Sequencing was performed with immunoSEQ multiplex PCR; in TCRdb, only in-frame clones are kept and a portion is missing. The data hold 30,000 to 40,000 clones, with around three quarters observed a single time. As to this clone: Its target is unknown.

The chain couples TRBV30 to TRBJ1-5; D gene unclear. The sequence was obtained from an adult with an advanced solid tumor such as melanoma, head and neck, liver or kidney cancer. Sequences were derived from CD4+ or CD8+ T cells sorted from blood, sampled in a trial of the OX40 agonist ivuxolimab. This CDR3 reads CAWSARDGQPQHF. CDR3 coding DNA: TGTGCCTGGAGTGCGAGGGATGGACAGCCCCAGCATTTT. Complete variable domain (other parts from reference TRBV30 and TRBJ1-5): SQTIHQWPATLVQPVGSPLSLECTVEGTSNPNLYWYRQAAGRGLQLLFYSVGIGQISSEVPQNLSASRPQDRQFILSSKKLLLSDSGFYLCAWSARDGQPQHFGDGTRLSIL.